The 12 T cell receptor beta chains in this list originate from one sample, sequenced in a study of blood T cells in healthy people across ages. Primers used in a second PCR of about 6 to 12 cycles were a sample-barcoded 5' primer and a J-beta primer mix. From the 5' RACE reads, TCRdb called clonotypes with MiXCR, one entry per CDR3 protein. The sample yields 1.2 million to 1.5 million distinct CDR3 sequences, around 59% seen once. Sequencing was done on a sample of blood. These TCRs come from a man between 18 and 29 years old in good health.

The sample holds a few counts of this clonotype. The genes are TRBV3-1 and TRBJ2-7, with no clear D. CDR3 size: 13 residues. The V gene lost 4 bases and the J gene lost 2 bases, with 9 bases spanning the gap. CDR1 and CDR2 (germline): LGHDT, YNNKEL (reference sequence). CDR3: CASSPQVTYEQYF. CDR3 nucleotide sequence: TGTGCCAGCAGCCCTCAGGTTACCTACGAGCAGTACTTC.

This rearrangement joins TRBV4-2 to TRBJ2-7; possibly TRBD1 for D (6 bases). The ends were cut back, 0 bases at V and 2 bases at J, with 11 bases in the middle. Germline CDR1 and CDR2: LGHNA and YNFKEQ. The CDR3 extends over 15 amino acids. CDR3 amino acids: CASSQEGTPTYEQYF. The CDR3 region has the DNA TGTGCCAGCAGCCAAGAAGGGACACCAACCTACGAGCAGTACTTC.

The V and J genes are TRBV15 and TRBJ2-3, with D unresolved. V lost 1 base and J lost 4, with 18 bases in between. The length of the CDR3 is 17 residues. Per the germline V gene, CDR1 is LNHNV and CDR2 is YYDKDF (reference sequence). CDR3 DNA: TGTGCCACCAGCAGAGGGCGGACCCTGGGGTACGCAGATACGCAGTATTTT. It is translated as CATSRGRTLGYADTQYF.

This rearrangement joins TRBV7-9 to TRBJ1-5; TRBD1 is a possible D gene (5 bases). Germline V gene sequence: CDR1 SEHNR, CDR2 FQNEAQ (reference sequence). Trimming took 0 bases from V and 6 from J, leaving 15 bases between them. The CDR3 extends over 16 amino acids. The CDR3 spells CASSLAGDSGTQPQHF. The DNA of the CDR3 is TGTGCCAGCAGCTTAGCGGGGGACTCCGGGACTCAGCCCCAGCATTTT. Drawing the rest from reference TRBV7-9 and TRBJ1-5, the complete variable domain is DTGVSQNPRHKITKRGQNVTFRCDPISEHNRLYWYRQTLGQGPEFLTYFQNEAQLEKSRLLSDRFSAERPKGSFSTLEIQRTEQGDSAMYLCASSLAGDSGTQPQHFGDGTRLSIL.

The CDR3 region has the DNA TGCAGTGCTACGGGGCGGGGATCACAAGAGACCCAGTACTTC. Translated: CSATGRGSQETQYF. The gene calls are TRBV20-1 and TRBJ2-5; TRBD2 is a possible D gene (6 bases). The CDR3 loop spans 14 amino acids. V lost 4 bases to trimming and J lost 2 bases, with 14 bases between them. CDR1 is DFQATT, CDR2 SNEGSKA, per germline (reference sequence).

The CDR3 reads CASSPTRAGEKLFF. CDR3 nucleotide sequence: TGTGCCAGCTCACCAACCAGGGCCGGGGAAAAACTGTTTTTT. The chain carries TRBV18 and TRBJ1-4; maybe TRBD1 (5 bases). Trimming pared 2 bases from V and 8 bases from J, leaving 12 bases between. This CDR3 spans 14 amino acids. Germline V gives CDR1 KGHSH, CDR2 LQKENI. The variable domain in full, with the rest retrieved from reference TRBV18 and TRBJ1-4, is NAGVMQNPRHLVRRRGQEARLRCSPMKGHSHVYWYRQLPEEGLKFMVYLQKENIIDESGMPKERFSAEFPKEGPSILRIQQVVRGDSAAYFCASSPTRAGEKLFFGSGTQLSVL.

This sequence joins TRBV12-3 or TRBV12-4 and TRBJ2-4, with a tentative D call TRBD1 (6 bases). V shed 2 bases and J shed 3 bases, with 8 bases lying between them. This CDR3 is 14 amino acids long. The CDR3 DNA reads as TGTGCCAGCAGTTTATCAGGGGACAAAAACATTCAGTACTTC. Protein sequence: CASSLSGDKNIQYF.

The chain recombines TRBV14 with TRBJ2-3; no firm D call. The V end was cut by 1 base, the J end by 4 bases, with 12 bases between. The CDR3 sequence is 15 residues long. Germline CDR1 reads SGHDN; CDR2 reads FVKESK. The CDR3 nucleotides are TGTGCCAGCAGCCAAGGGGCCCACCGGGCAGATACGCAGTATTTT. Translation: CASSQGAHRADTQYF. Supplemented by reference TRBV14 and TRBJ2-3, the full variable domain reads EAGVTQFPSHSVIEKGQTVTLRCDPISGHDNLYWYRRVMGKEIKFLLHFVKESKQDESGMPNNRFLAERTGGTYSTLKVQPAELEDSGVYFCASSQGAHRADTQYFGPGTRLTVL.

The DNA for the CDR3 is TGTGCCACCAGCAGAGTCGTCGGACAGGGGAACACCATATATTTT. As protein: CATSRVVGQGNTIYF. The rearrangement links TRBV15 to TRBJ1-3, with 9 bases that match TRBD1. The germline gives CDR1 LNHNV, CDR2 YYDKDF (reference sequence). This CDR3 region has 15 residues. Trimming cost V 1 base and J 7 bases; bases outside gene matches: 5.

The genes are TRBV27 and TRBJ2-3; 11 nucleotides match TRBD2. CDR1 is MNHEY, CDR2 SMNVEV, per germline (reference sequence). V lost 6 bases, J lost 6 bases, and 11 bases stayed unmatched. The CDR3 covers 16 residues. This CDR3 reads CASRGLAGGSLDTQYF. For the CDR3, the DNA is TGTGCCAGCAGAGGTCTAGCGGGAGGATCATTGGATACGCAGTATTTT.

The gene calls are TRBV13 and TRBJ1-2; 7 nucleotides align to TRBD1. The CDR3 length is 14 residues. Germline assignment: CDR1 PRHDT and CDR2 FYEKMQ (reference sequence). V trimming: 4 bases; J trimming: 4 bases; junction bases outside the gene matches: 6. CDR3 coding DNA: TGTGCCAGCAGCTCACTGACAGGGTCCTATGGCTACACCTTC. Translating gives CASSSLTGSYGYTF.

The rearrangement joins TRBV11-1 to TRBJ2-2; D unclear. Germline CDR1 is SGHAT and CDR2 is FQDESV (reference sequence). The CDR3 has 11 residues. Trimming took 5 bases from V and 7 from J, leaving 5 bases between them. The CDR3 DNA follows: TGTGCCAGCAGCACCAACGGGGAGCTGTTTTTT. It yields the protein CASSTNGELFF.